This TCR beta chain originates from a study of cytomegalovirus exposure and HLA in healthy donors. J lost 2 bases, V lost 4 bases, and 7 bases had no gene match. CDR3 length: 15 amino acids. CDR1 SGHNT and CDR2 YENEEA come from the germline V gene. It was with 60 Vbeta and 13 Jbeta primers that the PCR ran. The protocol was immunoSEQ multiplex PCR, while the TCRdb copy is restricted to in-frame clones and leaves out a portion. The table lists about 150,000 clones, approximately 75% of them singletons. The rearrangement uses TRBV11-3 and TRBJ2-7, with TRBD2 identical over 8 bases. The sequence derives from a male donor in good health and CMV-seronegative. Sequencing input: PBMCs. The CDR3 nucleotides are TGTGCCAGCAGCTCCCATAGCGGGGCTGCCTACGAGCAGTACTTC. Protein: CASSSHSGAAYEQYF.